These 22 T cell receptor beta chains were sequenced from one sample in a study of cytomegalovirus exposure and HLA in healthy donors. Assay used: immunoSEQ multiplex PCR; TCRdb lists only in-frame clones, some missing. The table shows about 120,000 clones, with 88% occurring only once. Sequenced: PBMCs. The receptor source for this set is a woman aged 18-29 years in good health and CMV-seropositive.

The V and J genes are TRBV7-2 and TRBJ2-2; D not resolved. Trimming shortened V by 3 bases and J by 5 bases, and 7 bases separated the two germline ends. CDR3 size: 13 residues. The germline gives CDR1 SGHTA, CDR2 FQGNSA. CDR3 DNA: TGTGCCAGCAGCTTGAGCAGGACCGGGGAGCTGTTTTTT. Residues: CASSLSRTGELFF.

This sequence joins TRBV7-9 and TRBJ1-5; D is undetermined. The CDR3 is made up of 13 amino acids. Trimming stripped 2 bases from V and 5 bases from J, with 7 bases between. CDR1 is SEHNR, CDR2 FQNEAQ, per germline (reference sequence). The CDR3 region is CASSLHGDQPQHF. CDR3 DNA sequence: TGTGCCAGCAGCTTACACGGAGATCAGCCCCAGCATTTT.

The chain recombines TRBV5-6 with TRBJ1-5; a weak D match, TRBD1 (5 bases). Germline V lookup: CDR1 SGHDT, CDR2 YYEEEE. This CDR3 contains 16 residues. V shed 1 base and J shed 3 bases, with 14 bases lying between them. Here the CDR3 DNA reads TGTGCCAGCAGCTTGCTGGCCGCGGGGGACAATCAGCCCCAGCATTTT. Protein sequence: CASSLLAAGDNQPQHF.

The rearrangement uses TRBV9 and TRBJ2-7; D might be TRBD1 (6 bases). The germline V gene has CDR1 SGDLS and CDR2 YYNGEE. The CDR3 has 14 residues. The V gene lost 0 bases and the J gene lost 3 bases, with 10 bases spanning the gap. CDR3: CASSVGTEFYEQYF. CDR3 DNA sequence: TGTGCCAGCAGCGTAGGGACAGAATTCTACGAGCAGTACTTC.

CDR3: CASSQERAQTYEQYF. The CDR3 nucleotides are TGCGCCAGCAGCCAGGAGAGGGCTCAAACCTACGAGCAGTACTTC. The chain employs TRBV4-1 and TRBJ2-7, with a possible D match to TRBD2 (5 bases). The V end was cut by 3 bases, the J end by 2 bases, with 14 bases between. The CDR3 is 15 residues long. The germline gives CDR1 MGHRA, CDR2 YSYEKL.

The chain's CDR3 is CASSLYRGQGEKLFF. CDR3 sequence (DNA): TGCGCCAGCAGCCTGTACAGGGGGCAGGGTGAAAAACTGTTTTTT. The rearrangement links TRBV4-1 to TRBJ1-4; 9 bases are shared with TRBD1. This CDR3 has 15 residues. The germline V gene encodes CDR1 MGHRA and CDR2 YSYEKL. V shed 4 bases, J shed 7 bases, and the junction held 7 bases outside the gene matches.

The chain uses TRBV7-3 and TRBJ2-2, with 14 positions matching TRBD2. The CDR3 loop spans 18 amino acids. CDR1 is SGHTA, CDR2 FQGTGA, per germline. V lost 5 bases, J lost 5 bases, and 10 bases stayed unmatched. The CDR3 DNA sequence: TGTGCCAGCAGCCGGGGGGGACTAGCGGGAGATCGGACCGGGGAGCTGTTTTTT. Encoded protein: CASSRGGLAGDRTGELFF.

The DNA for the CDR3 is TGCAGCGTTGAAAGGGGTGGCGGGAGAAATGAGCAGTTCTTC. Protein: CSVERGGGRNEQFF. The chain uses TRBV29-1 and TRBJ2-1, with 7 positions matching TRBD2. CDR3 size: 14 residues. Germline CDR1 reads SQVTM; CDR2 reads ANQGSEA. V was clipped by 2 bases and J by 7 bases; unmatched bases: 8.

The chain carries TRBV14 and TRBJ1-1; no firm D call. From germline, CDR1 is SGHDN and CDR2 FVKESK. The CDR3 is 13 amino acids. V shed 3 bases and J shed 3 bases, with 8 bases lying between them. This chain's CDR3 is CASSQVRYTEAFF. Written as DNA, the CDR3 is TGTGCCAGCAGCCAGGTCCGGTACACTGAAGCTTTCTTT. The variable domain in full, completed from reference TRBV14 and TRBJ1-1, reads EAGVTQFPSHSVIEKGQTVTLRCDPISGHDNLYWYRRVMGKEIKFLLHFVKESKQDESGMPNNRFLAERTGGTYSTLKVQPAELEDSGVYFCASSQVRYTEAFFGQGTRLTVV.

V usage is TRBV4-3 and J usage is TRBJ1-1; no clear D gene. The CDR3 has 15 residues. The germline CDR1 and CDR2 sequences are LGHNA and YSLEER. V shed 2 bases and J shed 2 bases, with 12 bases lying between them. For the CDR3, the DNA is TGCGCCAGCAGCCAATCAAACGAGGGTAACACTGAAGCTTTCTTT. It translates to CASSQSNEGNTEAFF.

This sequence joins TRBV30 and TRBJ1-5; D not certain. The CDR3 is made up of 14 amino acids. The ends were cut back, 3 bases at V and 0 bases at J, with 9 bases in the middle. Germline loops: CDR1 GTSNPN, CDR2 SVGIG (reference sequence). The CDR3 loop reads CAWRTSGSNQPQHF. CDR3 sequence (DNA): TGTGCCTGGAGGACTTCGGGTAGCAATCAGCCCCAGCATTTT.

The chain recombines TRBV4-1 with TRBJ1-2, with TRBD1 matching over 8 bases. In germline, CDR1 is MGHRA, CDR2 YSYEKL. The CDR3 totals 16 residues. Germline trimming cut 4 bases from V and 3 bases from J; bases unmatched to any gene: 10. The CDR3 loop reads CASSLVGRGQDYGYTF. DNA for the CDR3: TGCGCCAGCAGCCTGGTGGGCAGGGGGCAGGACTATGGCTACACCTTC.

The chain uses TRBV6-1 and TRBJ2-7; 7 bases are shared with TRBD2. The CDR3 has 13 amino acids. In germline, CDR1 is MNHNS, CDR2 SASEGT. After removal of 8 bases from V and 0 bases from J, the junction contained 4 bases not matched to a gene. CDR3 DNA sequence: TGTGCCAGCTCGGGGGGTAGCTCCTACGAGCAGTACTTC. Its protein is CASSGGSSYEQYF.

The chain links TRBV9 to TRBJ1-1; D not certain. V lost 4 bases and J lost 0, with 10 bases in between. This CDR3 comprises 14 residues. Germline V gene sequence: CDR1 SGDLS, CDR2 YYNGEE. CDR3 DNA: TGTGCCAGCAGCACATCCCTGTTGAACACTGAAGCTTTCTTT. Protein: CASSTSLLNTEAFF.

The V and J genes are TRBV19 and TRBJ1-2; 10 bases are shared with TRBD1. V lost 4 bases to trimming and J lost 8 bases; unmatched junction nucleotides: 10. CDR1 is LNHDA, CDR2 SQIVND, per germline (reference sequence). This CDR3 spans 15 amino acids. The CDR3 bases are TGTGCCAGTAGTACTTACACCGGGACAGGGGAAGGCTACACCTTC. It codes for CASSTYTGTGEGYTF.

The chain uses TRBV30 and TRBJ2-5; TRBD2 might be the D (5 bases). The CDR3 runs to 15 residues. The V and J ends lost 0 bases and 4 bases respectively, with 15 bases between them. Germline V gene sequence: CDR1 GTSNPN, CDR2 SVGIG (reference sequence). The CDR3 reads CAWSVDRDGLETQYF. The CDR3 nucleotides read TGTGCCTGGAGTGTAGATAGGGATGGACTAGAGACCCAGTACTTC.

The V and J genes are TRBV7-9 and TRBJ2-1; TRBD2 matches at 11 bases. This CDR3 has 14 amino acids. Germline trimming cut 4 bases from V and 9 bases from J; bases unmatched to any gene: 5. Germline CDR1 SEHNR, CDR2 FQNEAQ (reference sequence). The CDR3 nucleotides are TGTGCCAGCAGCTCTAGCGGGGGGCCGACTGAGCAGTTCTTC. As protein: CASSSSGGPTEQFF.

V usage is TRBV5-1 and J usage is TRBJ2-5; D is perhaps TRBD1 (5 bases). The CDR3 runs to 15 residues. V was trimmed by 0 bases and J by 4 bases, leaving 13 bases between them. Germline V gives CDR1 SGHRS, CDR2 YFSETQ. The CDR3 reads CASSLGQGRVETQYF. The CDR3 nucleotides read TGCGCCAGCAGCTTGGGCCAGGGCAGAGTAGAGACCCAGTACTTC.

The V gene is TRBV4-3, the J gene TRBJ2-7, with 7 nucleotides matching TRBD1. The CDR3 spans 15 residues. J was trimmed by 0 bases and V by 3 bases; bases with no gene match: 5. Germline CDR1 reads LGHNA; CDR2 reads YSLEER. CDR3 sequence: CASSHSAGGSYEQYF. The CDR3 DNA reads TGCGCCAGCAGCCATTCGGCAGGGGGCTCCTACGAGCAGTACTTC.

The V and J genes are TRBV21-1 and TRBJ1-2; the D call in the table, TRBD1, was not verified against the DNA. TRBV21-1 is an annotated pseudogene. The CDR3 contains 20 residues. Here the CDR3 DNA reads TGTGCCAGCAGCAAAAGCCGGTGCGTTCGAACCAGGGGGCCTAACTATGGCTACACCTTC. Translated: CASSKSRCVRTRGPNYGYTF.

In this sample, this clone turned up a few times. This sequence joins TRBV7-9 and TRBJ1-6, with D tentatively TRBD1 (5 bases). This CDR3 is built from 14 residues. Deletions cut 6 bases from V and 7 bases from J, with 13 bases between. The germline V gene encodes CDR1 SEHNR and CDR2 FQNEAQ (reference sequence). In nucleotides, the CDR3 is TGTGCCAGCAGTTACGACAGTGGCAATTCACCCCTCCACTTT. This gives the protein CASSYDSGNSPLHF.

For the CDR3, the DNA is TGTGCCAGCTCACCCTACCGAACGGGGGACTACGAGCAGTACTTC. Its protein is CASSPYRTGDYEQYF. The chain links TRBV18 to TRBJ2-7, with D perhaps TRBD2 (6 bases). This CDR3 region has 15 residues. V was trimmed by 3 bases and J by 3 bases, leaving 15 bases between them. From germline, CDR1 is KGHSH and CDR2 LQKENI.